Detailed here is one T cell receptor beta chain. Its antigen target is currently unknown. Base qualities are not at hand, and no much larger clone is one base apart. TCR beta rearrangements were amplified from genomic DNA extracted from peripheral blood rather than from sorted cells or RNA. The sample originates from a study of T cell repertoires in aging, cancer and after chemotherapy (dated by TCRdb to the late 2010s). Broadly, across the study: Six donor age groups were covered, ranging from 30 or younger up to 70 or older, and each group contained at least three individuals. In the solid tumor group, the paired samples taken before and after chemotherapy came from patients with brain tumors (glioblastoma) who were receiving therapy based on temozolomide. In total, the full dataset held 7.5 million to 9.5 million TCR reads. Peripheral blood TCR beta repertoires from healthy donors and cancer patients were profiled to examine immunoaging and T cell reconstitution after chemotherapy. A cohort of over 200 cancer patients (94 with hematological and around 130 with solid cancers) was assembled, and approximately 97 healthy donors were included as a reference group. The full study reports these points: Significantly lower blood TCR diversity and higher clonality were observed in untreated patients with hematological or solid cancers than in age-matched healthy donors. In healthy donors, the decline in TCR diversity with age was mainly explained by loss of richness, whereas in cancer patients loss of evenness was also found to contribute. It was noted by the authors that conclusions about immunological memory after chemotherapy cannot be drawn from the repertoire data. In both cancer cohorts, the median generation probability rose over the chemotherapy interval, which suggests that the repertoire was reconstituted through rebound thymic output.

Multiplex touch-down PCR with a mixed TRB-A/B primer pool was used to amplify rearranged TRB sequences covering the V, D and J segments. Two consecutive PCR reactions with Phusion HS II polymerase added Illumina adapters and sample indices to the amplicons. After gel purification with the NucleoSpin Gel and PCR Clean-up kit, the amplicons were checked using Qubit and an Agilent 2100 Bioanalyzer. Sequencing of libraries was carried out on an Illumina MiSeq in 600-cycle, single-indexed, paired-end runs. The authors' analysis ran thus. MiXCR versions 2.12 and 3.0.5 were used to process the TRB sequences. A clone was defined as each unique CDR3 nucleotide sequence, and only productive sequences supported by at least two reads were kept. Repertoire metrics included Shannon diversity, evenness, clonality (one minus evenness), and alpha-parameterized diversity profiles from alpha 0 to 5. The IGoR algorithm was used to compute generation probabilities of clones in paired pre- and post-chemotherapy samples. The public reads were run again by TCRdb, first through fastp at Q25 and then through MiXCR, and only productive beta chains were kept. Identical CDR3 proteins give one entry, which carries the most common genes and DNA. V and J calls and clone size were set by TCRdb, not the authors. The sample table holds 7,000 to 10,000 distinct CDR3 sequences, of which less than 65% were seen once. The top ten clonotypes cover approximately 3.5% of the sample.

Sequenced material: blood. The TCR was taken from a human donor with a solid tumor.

Read as DNA, the sequence is TGTGCCAGCAGTTTATTGGGGAACACTGAAGCTTTCTTT. This yields the protein CASSLLGNTEAFF. The rearrangement joined TRBV27 to TRBJ1-1, with the D gene not clear enough to name. The junction carries 4 bases between V and J, which are trimmed by 1 base and 1 base respectively. For CDR1 and CDR2, the germline V gene (reference sequence) lists MNHEY and SMNVEV. The CDR3 covers 13 residues, taking in both the cysteine and the phenylalanine. The DNA shown is the 39-base CDR3, in frame from base 1.